One and the same sample provided the 15 T cell receptor delta chains below, sequenced in a study of Vδ1+ human thymocytes. Study-wide points: Thymic TRG and TRD repertoires appeared highly polyclonal.

The template was reverse-transcribed extracted RNA. CDR3 amplicons came from multiplex PCR with pooled V-gene forward and constant-region reverse primers. TCRdb fed the multiplex PCR reads into CATT to redo clone calling. The sample has roughly 76,000 delta-chain clones, 30% to 40% seen once. These receptors' antigens are unknown. Sequencing input: Vdelta1+ gamma-delta thymocytes from the thymus. Documented subset: FACS-sorted CD3+ TCRalphabeta- TCRVdelta1+ TCRVdelta2- thymocytes. These receptors all come from a boy less than two years old who had congenital heart surgery.

The chain is built from TRDV1 and TRDJ1, with 7 nucleotides matching TRDD3. CDR3 length: 19 residues. V lost 5 bases and J lost 0; bases outside the gene matches: 18. Germline CDR1 TSWWSYY, CDR2 QGS. CDR3 amino acids: CALGKHLNGWGTYTDKLIF. For the CDR3, the DNA is TGTGCTCTTGGGAAACACTTGAACGGGTGGGGGACCTACACCGATAAACTCATCTTT.

As concerns this clone: Other DNA sequences from this sample encode an identical CDR3 as well. This chain joins TRDV1 and TRDJ1; D unclear. The V end was cut by 3 bases, the J end by 1 base, with 21 bases between. There are 18 residues in the CDR3. Germline V gene lookup returns CDR1 TSWWSYY and CDR2 QGS. This CDR3 is CALGEIFPLPHATDKLIF. As DNA, the CDR3 is TGTGCTCTTGGGGAGATCTTTCCCCTCCCTCACGCCACCGATAAACTCATCTTT.

V usage is TRDV1 and J usage is TRDJ1, with 11 bases that match TRDD3. The V gene end was trimmed by 0 bases and the J gene end by 0 bases; junction bases not matched to a gene: 15. Germline V gives CDR1 TSWWSYY, CDR2 QGS. CDR3 size: 21 residues. CDR3 amino acids: CALGELSLLLGDKVYTDKLIF. The DNA of the CDR3 is TGTGCTCTTGGGGAACTAAGCCTTCTACTGGGGGATAAAGTGTACACCGATAAACTCATCTTT.

J is TRDJ1 and V is TRDV2; tentatively, D is TRDD3 (5 bases). This CDR3 has 15 amino acids. CDR1 is GEAIGNYY and CDR2 is EKD in the germline V gene. Trimming cost V 5 bases and J 8 bases, with 23 bases left between them. Written as DNA, the CDR3 is TGTGCCTGTGCCATTACTGGTCGGGCAGTGGGGAAACTCATCTTT. It is translated as CACAITGRAVGKLIF.

This clone was observed a handful of times. The chain employs TRDV1 and TRDJ1, with TRDD3 matching 11 bases. The CDR3 is made up of 24 amino acids. The germline gives CDR1 TSWWSYY, CDR2 QGS. The V gene end was trimmed by 0 bases and the J gene end by 0 bases; junction bases not matched to a gene: 24. CDR3 amino acids: CALGELGHPLLGDKQELYTDKLIF. The CDR3 DNA reads as TGTGCTCTTGGGGAACTAGGCCACCCCTTACTGGGGGATAAACAGGAGTTGTACACCGATAAACTCATCTTT.

The chain employs TRDV1 and TRDJ1, with 8 bases matching TRDD3. From germline, CDR1 is TSWWSYY and CDR2 QGS. The trim removed 1 base at V and 2 bases at J, leaving 18 bases unmatched. The CDR3 has 20 residues. This CDR3 reads CALGEQQVCEPMGDTDKLIF. DNA of the CDR3: TGTGCTCTTGGGGAACAGCAAGTGTGCGAACCCATGGGGGATACCGATAAACTCATCTTT.

In regard to this clone: At one end, the junction sequence differs from germline, possibly due to a read error. The V call is TRDV1, the J call TRDJ1; 11 bases fit TRDD3. Germline V gene data show CDR1 as TSWWSYY and CDR2 as QGS. This CDR3 comprises 22 residues. Written as DNA, the CDR3 is TGTGCTCTTGGGGACCCCGCTTCCTACTCTGGGGGATACCGGTCCTTAACCGATGAACTCATCTTT. It codes for CALGDPASYSGGYRSLTDELIF.

The chain employs TRDV1 and TRDJ1, with 8 bases identical to TRDD3. Germline values: CDR1 TSWWSYY, CDR2 QGS. Trimming at V came to 0 bases and at J to 5 bases, leaving 5 bases not matched to a gene. CDR3 size: 15 residues. The CDR3 DNA reads as TGTGCTCTTGGGGAACTCCTGGGGGAGTTTGATAAACTCATCTTT. It yields the protein CALGELLGEFDKLIF.

This chain uses TRDV2 with TRDJ2, with TRDD3 matching over 9 bases. V gave up 9 bases and J gave up 0 bases; unmatched junction bases: 16. The CDR3 extends over 18 amino acids. Germline V CDR1 and CDR2: GEAIGNYY, EKD. The CDR3 loop reads CATHTGGDATALTAQLFF. The CDR3 coding sequence is TGTGCCACACATACTGGGGGAGACGCCACCGCTTTGACAGCACAACTCTTCTTT.

This clone appeared a few times. The chain carries TRDV1 and TRDJ1; D not resolved. The V end lost 3 bases, the J end lost 0 bases, and 17 bases lay between the germline ends. The CDR3 is made up of 17 amino acids. In germline, CDR1 is TSWWSYY, CDR2 QGS. CDR3 in amino acids: CALGDHYLKIYTDKLIF. CDR3 DNA: TGTGCTCTTGGGGACCACTACTTGAAAATTTACACCGATAAACTCATCTTT.

This clone was found a few times. One junction end does not reproduce the germline sequence, and a read error may be involved. The rearrangement uses TRDV2 and TRDJ3; TRDD3 matches 13 bases. Per the germline V gene, CDR1 is GEAIGNYY and CDR2 is EKD. The CDR3 is made up of 19 amino acids. The CDR3 sequence is CACDTPLGDTPWDTRRMFF. CDR3 bases: TGTGCCTGTGACACTCCACTGGGGGATACGCCCTGGGACACCCGACGGATGTTTTTC.

The table lists this clone with a few counts. The chain couples TRDV1 to TRDJ1; 12 nucleotides line up with TRDD3. The germline CDR1 and CDR2 sequences are TSWWSYY and QGS. This CDR3 spans 24 amino acids. V shed 1 base and J 0 bases; nucleotides not matched to a gene: 24. DNA of the CDR3: TGTGCTCTTGGGGAACGGGGCCTTCCTACTGTACTGGGGGATACCGCCGGGTACACCGATAAACTCATCTTT. It translates to CALGERGLPTVLGDTAGYTDKLIF.

The chain has TRDV1 and TRDJ1; 12 bases align to TRDD3. From germline, CDR1 is TSWWSYY and CDR2 QGS. With 4 bases clipped from V and 1 base from J, the junction kept 22 bases outside the gene matches. This CDR3 has 22 amino acids. CDR3 bases: TGTGCTCTTGGGGTCAGTCCTTTTCCTACTGGGGGATACATTGTCTCCACCGATAAACTCATCTTT. Translation: CALGVSPFPTGGYIVSTDKLIF.

In this sample, this clone turned up a few times. The chain carries TRDV1 and TRDJ1; D gene unclear. CDR1 and CDR2 (germline): TSWWSYY, QGS. The CDR3 runs 18 residues. Trimming cost V 1 base and J 0 bases, with 18 bases left between them. CDR3 sequence: CALGEPKGGSSYTDKLIF. The CDR3, as DNA: TGTGCTCTTGGGGAACCCAAAGGTGGGTCTTCTTACACCGATAAACTCATCTTT.

V usage is TRDV1 and J usage is TRDJ1; D is uncertain. The CDR3 covers 19 residues. Deletions cut 2 bases from V and 2 bases from J, with 24 bases between. CDR1 and CDR2 from the germline V gene are TSWWSYY and QGS. This chain's CDR3 is CALGETRGVGSGGTDKLIF. CDR3 coding DNA: TGTGCTCTTGGGGAAACCCGCGGTGTAGGGTCTGGAGGGACCGATAAACTCATCTTT.